This TCR beta chain was retrieved from a study of cytomegalovirus exposure and HLA in healthy donors (dated by TCRdb to the late 2010s). Describing the broader study: According to an earlier analysis of 550 to 750 of the donors, 200 million or so T cells yielded 117 million unique TCR beta sequences and around 300 Gb of sequence data. An early release covering 550 to 700 HLA-typed donors comprised 300 to 350 gigabases of sequencing data and roughly 86 million unique TCR sequences. Among the roughly 400 genotyped donors, 75% to 90% belonged to the genetic ancestry cluster associated with self-reported Caucasian donors. The aim of the study was to test whether cataloging public T cell receptors could identify signatures of past pathogen exposure. The T cell repertoires of 700 or so subjects were profiled by immunosequencing and related to cytomegalovirus serostatus. In addition to the first cohort of approximately 650 subjects, a separate validation cohort of under 150 different subjects was used. To predict cytomegalovirus infection status, the study combined high-throughput TCR immunosequencing, statistical association of individual TCRs with disease status, and machine learning. A later analysis re-analyzed previously published TCR beta repertoires from 666 donors and added high-resolution HLA genotyping to study TCR occurrence patterns. In the later analysis, no new phenotypic data were used to find candidate immune exposures; instead, reliance was placed on TCR beta sequences and their occurrence across donors. An earlier analysis of around 580 of the donors used high-throughput TCR beta sequencing to judge whether each TCR beta V gene segment behaved as functional or pseudogenic. Donor age, sex, ethnicity and CMV serostatus were collected together with the repertoire data. Genome-wide SNP genotypes for about 65% of the 666 donors were used in a later genetic analysis, which treated that subset as a discovery cohort. Every repertoire in the discovery cohort had been generated on one and the same sequencing platform. HLA typing included class I and class II loci at four-digit resolution. The number of typed donors differed by locus: about 620-640 for A, B, C, DRB1 and DQB1; 500 to 550 for DQA1; 606 for DPA1; and some 470 for DPB1. Roughly 5 DR-DQ haplotypes were treated as single units for association and clustering because of strong linkage in the cohort. Among about 360 genotyped donors of the cohort, an average of approximately 240,000 unique TCR beta nucleotide sequences were sequenced per donor, 15% to 20% of them non-productive.

Library generation was performed with the immunoSEQ multiplex PCR assay. A mixture of 60 forward primers for TCR Vbeta segments and 13 reverse primers for TCR Jbeta segments was used in the multiplex PCR. A multiplex PCR assay on genomic DNA amplified the CDR3 region of rearranged TCR beta genes. On the Illumina HiSeq System, the amplified TCR beta libraries were sequenced as 87-base-pair reads. As for how the authors treated the data: A later analysis tallied tens of millions of unique TCR beta chains across the 666 repertoires, and about 10 million of those chains were shared by two or more donors. To remove PCR and sequencing errors, raw reads were error-corrected and collapsed into unique sequences using a nearest-neighbor algorithm that merged closely related sequences. CDR3 sequences were aligned to IMGT reference sequences to assign V, D and J gene segments. For a sequence to be retained, a match of at least six nucleotides to both a V gene segment and a J gene segment was required. A rearrangement was called productive if the CDR3 had no stop codons and remained in frame with V and J, and every other rearrangement was called non-productive. CDR3 was defined by IMGT convention, running from the second conserved V-encoded cysteine to the conserved J-encoded phenylalanine. In an earlier analysis of some 550 of the donors, sequences lacking an unambiguous match to a single V gene segment were excluded. An earlier analysis of a few hundred of the donors classified V segments as functional when productive rearrangements were above 56.7% and as segregating when the standard deviation between donors was above 5%. A statistical classification framework was built for diagnosing cytomegalovirus status from the catalog of TCR beta chain sequences. A later analysis assigned V and J genes by comparing TCR nucleotide sequences with IMGT/GENE-DB human TR gene sequences. Using the TCRdist pipeline, a later analysis assigned CDR3 sequences along with most-parsimonious VDJ recombination scenarios. In a later analysis, every TCR beta chain was defined by the combination of its CDR3 amino acid sequence and its V-gene family, and reads without a unique V-gene family were dropped. To address suspected cross-contamination and a sequencing artifact, a later analysis removed approximately 600 highly shared, low-generation-probability nucleotide sequences. In a later analysis, a clonal expansion index for each public chain was calculated from normalized within-repertoire ranks of inferred template counts. In a later analysis, generation probabilities were computed using a VDJ recombination model fitted to out-of-frame rearrangements, and the results were checked against IGoR. A later analysis scored TCR-TCR, TCR-HLA and TCR-CMV co-occurrence with hypergeometric tests, applying a repertoire-size bias correction to TCR pairs. False discovery rates were estimated in a later analysis by permuting HLA or CMV assignments 20 times. In a later analysis, co-occurring TCRs were grouped with DBSCAN, and TCRdist sequence similarity was added when clustering was performed within HLA-allele-positive subsets. For co-occurrence clustering, repertoires with fewer than 30,000 or more than 120,000 public chains were excluded, along with five or six repertoires with anomalous nucleotide sharing. The immuneACCESS repertoire file appears here via TCRdb, limited to in-frame rearrangements. These files lack a portion of the clones; in checked studies, under half of the deficit traces to unresolved V genes, and the cause of the others is not known. V and J calls and clone size are copied from that table; D and trimming were computed from the DNA. The sample yields tens of thousands of clones; approximately 80% were counted once. Approximately 3% of the sample rests with the top ten.

Broad study findings and their caveats: Compared with equally common non-associated chains, HLA-associated TCR beta chains in a later analysis were more clonally expanded and had lower generation probabilities. In vitro tests confirmed that a few of the cytomegalovirus-associated TCR beta chains recognize cytomegalovirus antigens. Because counts were too low, roughly 16 rarely observed V segments, including chromosome 9 orphons, were excluded from the earlier analysis of some 540 of the donors. The authors suggested that the approach could potentially be extended to other disease states and immunological phenotypes. Across donors, most TCR sequences were observed very rarely, whereas some public TCRs were present in many individuals. Compared with the roughly 670-donor mean, donors in an Asian-associated ancestry cluster had fewer N-insertions in productive TCRs, according to a later genetic analysis. Correlated functional status among segregating V segments might be attributable to linkage disequilibrium, but an unknown experimental factor could not be ruled out. Assigning TCR associations to individual alleles was difficult when HLA alleles, especially DR and DQ, strongly co-occurred. Because HLA typing was unavailable for some donors at each locus, only the typed subset was used in association tests. According to a later analysis, parvovirus B19, influenza, CMV and Epstein-Barr virus appeared linked to several top co-occurrence clusters. Some IMGT-functional V segments, including TRBV6-2 and TRBV6-3, could not be told apart with the 87-base-pair reads, so those segments were excluded. At a false discovery rate of 0.05, a later analysis linked 15,000 to 20,000 TCR beta sequences to specific HLA alleles. This cohort had only TCR beta chains sequenced, and the lack of alpha or paired-chain data limited which features could be detected. In a later analysis, TCR association rates were found to vary across HLA loci, with the most associated TCRs seen for DRB1 alleles and the fewest for HLA-C alleles. A later analysis found that most CMV-associated TCR beta chains appeared HLA-restricted, with HLA associations seemingly driven largely by CMV exposure. In an earlier analysis of several hundred of the donors, most TCR beta V segments were observed in productive rearrangements about 90% or about 30% of the time, broadly matching IMGT annotations. The only immune exposure information available for the cohort was CMV serostatus. A cluster of highly shared sequence variants was judged likely to represent a technical artifact of the sequencing pipeline. Sequencing depth was assumed to be roughly uniform across donors in the presence/absence analyses, though that assumption may not hold. A further reported finding was that TCR beta sequences accurately predicted the HLA-A and HLA-B alleles for most subjects in the first cohort. V-gene and J-gene trimming of TCR beta chains was associated with a missense DCLRE1C variant in a later genetic analysis, and the association was replicated in an independent cohort. The classifier was reported to diagnose cytomegalovirus status with high specificity and sensitivity in both the original cohort and the validation cohort. A total of 150 or so TCR beta chains were listed by the study as associated with cytomegalovirus.

Notes on this clone: Its antigen is unknown. No much larger clone is present one base from it, and per-base qualities are unavailable.

In total, approximately 610 healthy bone marrow donors made up the cohort. Cohort members were all nominally healthy when sampled, although unrecorded immune exposures were likely present. The donor tested CMV seronegative and was one of the 352 seronegative cohort members. Every donor gave a peripheral blood sample, and the peripheral blood mononuclear cells from that sample were used for TCR beta sequencing. The Qiagen DNeasy Blood Extraction Kit was used to extract genomic DNA from the blood cell samples. Trimming costs V 2 bases and J 0 bases, and their ends lie 10 bases apart. Including the terminal cysteine and phenylalanine, the CDR3 comprises 15 residues. Left in the record is the CDR3 DNA by itself, 45 bases read in frame from the first base. The germline V gene supplies CDR1 SNHLY and CDR2 FYNNEI.

This TCR derives from a man aged 25-40 years in good health and CMV-seronegative. Specimen: PBMCs. This chain joins TRBV2 to TRBJ1-2; there is no confident call for the D gene. The nucleotides read TGTGCCAGCAGTGAATGGAGCACCGCTAACTATGGCTACACCTTC. It is translated as CASSEWSTANYGYTF.